Sequencing of this T cell receptor (beta chain) was carried out in a study of cytomegalovirus exposure and HLA in healthy donors. Findings and limits, study-wide: For most TCR sequences rarity was the rule, although some public TCRs occurred in many donors. The analysis excluded some indistinguishable V segments, including TRBV6-2 and TRBV6-3. The availability of immune exposure information extended only to CMV serostatus.

The CDR3 length is 13 residues. The V end was cut by 7 bases, the J end by 7 bases, with 14 bases between. Germline V CDR1 and CDR2: MNHEY, SMNVEV (reference sequence). Of note for this clone: Its antigen is still unknown.

With 60 Vbeta and 13 Jbeta primers, the PCR was carried out. Original analysis: A follow-up analysis tallied 60 million to 85 million unique TCR beta chains, roughly 11 million shared. Repertoires were generated with immunoSEQ multiplex PCR, while TCRdb's copy carries only in-frame clones and drops some. For V, J and clone size, that table is used; D and trimming come from the DNA. Found here are about 270,000 clones, roughly two thirds of them singletons; the top ten hold 2% to 2.5%. This receptor was obtained from a female donor in good health and CMV-seronegative. The sequencing input was PBMCs. The V gene is TRBV27, the J gene TRBJ2-1; D is possibly TRBD1 (6 bases). The CDR3 bases are TGTGCCAGCAATACCGGGACACGGAATGAGCAGTTCTTC. Encoded protein: CASNTGTRNEQFF.